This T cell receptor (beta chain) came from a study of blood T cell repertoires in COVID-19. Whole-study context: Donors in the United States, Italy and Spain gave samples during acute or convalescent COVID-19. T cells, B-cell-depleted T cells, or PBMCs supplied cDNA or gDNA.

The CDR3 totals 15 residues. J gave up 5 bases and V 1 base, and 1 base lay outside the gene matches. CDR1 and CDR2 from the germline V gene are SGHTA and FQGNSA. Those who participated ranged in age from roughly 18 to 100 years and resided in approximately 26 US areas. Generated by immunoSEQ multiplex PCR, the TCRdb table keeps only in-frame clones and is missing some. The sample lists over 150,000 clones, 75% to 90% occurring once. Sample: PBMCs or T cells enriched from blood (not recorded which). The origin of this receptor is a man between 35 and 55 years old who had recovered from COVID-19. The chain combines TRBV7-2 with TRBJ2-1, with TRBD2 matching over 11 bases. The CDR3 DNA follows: TGTGCCAGCAGCTTAGAACTAGCGGGGGACAATGAGCAGTTCTTC. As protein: CASSLELAGDNEQFF.